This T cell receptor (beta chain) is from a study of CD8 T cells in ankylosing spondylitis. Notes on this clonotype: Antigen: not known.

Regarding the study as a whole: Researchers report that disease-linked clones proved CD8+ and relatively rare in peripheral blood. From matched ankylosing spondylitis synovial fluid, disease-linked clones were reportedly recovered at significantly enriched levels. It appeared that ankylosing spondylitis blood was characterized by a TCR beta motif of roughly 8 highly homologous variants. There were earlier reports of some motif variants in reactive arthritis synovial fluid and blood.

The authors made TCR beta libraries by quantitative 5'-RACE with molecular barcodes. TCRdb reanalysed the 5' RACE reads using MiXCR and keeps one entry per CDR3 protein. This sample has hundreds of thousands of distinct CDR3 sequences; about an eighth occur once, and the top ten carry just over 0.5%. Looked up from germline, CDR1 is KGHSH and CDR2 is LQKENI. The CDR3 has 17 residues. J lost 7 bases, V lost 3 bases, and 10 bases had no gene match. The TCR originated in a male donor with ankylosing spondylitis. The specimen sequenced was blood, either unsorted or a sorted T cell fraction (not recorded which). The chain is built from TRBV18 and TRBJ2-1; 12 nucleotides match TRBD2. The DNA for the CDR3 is TGTGCCAGCTCACCGCTCCCTAGCGGGAGGGCCTGGAATGAGCAGTTCTTC. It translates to CASSPLPSGRAWNEQFF.